This TCR beta chain was retrieved from a study of shared clonotypes between healthy human individuals. Trimming removed 2 bases at V and 0 bases at J, with 11 bases between. The V gene's germline CDR1 is MDHEN and CDR2 SYDVKM. This CDR3 comprises 16 residues. Tens of thousands of T cell genomes, or 200 ng DNA, went into the sorted-subset replicate PCRs. Clones were sequenced by immunoSEQ multiplex PCR, and TCRdb holds only the in-frame ones, with some missing. The data show approximately 250,000 clones, over 50% seen once. The TCR was taken from a man younger than 40 in good health. The rearrangement uses TRBV28 and TRBJ2-4; D unclear. The specimen was memory CD4+ T cells sorted from blood. Subset meaning: CD45RA-negative fraction. The CDR3 spells CASSLGSYVAKNIQYF. As DNA, the CDR3 is TGTGCCAGCAGTTTAGGAAGTTACGTAGCCAAAAACATTCAGTACTTC.